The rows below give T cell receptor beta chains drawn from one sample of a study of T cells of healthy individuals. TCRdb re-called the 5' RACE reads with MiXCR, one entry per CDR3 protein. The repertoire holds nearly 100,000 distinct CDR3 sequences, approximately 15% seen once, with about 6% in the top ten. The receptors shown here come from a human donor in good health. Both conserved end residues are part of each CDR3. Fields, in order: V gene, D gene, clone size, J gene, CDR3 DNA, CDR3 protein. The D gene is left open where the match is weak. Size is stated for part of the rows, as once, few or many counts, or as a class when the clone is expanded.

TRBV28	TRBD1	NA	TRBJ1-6	TGTGCCAGCAGTCAGACAGGGGGCGCAGCCTATAATTCACCCCTCCACTTT	CASSQTGGAAYNSPLHF
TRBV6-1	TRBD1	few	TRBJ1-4	TGTGCCAGCAGTGTACAGGGGGGTGGAGAAAAACTGTTTTTT	CASSVQGGGEKLFF
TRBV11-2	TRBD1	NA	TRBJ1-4	TGTGCCAGCAGCTTAGAGGGACAGATTAATGAAAAACTGTTTTTT	CASSLEGQINEKLFF
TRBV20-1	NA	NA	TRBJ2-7	TGCAGTGGTTGTTACGGCCGCTACGAGCAGTACTTC	CSGCYGRYEQYF
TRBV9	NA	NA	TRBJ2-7	TGTGCCAGCGGTGTCGATCCGACCTACGAGCAGTACTTC	CASGVDPTYEQYF
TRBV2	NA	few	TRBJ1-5	TGTGCCAGCAGTGATGGTCAGCCCCAGCATTTT	CASSDGQPQHF
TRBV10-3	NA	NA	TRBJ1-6	TGTGCCATCAGTGTAGAGGATTATAATTCACCCCTCCACTTT	CAISVEDYNSPLHF
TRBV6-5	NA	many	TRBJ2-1	TGTGCCAGCAGTTACTCCAGGAACAATGAGCAGTTCTTC	CASSYSRNNEQFF
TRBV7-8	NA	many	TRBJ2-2	TGTGCCAGCAGCCTAAAACAGAACACCGGGGAGCTGTTTTTT	CASSLKQNTGELFF
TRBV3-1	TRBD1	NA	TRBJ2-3	TGTGCCAGCAGCCAAGGTCCCGGGACAGTTCCAGATACGCAGTATTTT	CASSQGPGTVPDTQYF
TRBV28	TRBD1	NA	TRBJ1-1	TGTGCCAGCGATAAAAAAGGACAGGGTAACACTGAAGCTTTCTTT	CASDKKGQGNTEAFF
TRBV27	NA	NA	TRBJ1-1	TGTGCCAGCAGTTTGTCTCCGGCTGGCACTGAAGCTTTCTTT	CASSLSPAGTEAFF
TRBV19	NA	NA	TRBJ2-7	TGTGCCAGTAGTATTGGAGGCTTCAACTCCTACGAGCAGTACTTC	CASSIGGFNSYEQYF
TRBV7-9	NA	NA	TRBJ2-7	TGTGCCAGCAGCTCCGGGGAGCGGCAGTACTTC	CASSSGERQYF
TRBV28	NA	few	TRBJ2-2	TGTGCCAGCAGTTTATGGGCCGGGGAGCTGTTTTTT	CASSLWAGELFF
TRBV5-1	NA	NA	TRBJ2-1	TGCGCCAGCAGCTTTGGACAGCACAATGAGCAGTTCTTC	CASSFGQHNEQFF
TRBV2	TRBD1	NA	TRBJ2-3	TGTGCCAGCAGTGATGCAGGGACAGGGAACACAGATACGCAGTATTTT	CASSDAGTGNTDTQYF
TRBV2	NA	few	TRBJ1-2	TGTGCCAGCAGTGGGTCCAGGGGCTATGGCTACACCTTC	CASSGSRGYGYTF
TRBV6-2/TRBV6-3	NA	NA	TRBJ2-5	TGTGCCAGCAGTTACTCAACGTCCGGGACTCGGGAGACCCAGTACTTC	CASSYSTSGTRETQYF
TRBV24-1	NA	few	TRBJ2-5	TGTGCCACCAGTGCCGTTGGACTAACCAGACAAGAGACCCAGTACTTC	CATSAVGLTRQETQYF
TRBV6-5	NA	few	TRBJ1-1	TGTGCCAGCTCAGGGTACACTGAAGCTTTCTTT	CASSGYTEAFF
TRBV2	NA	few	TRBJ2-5	TGTGCCAGCAGTGAAAGGCCCAGCAGGAAAGAGACCCAGTACTTC	CASSERPSRKETQYF
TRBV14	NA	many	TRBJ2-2	TGTGCCAGCAGCCAGGTGCCCACCGGGGAGCTGTTTTTT	CASSQVPTGELFF
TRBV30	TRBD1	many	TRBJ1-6	TGTGCCTGGAGTAGAAGGGACAGACTCAATTCACCCCTCCACTTT	CAWSRRDRLNSPLHF
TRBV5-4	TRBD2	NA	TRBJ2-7	TGTGCCACCACTAGCGGCTACGAGCAGTACTTC	CATTSGYEQYF
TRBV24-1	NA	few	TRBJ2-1	TGTGCCACCAGTAAGTGGGGAAGGAATGAGCAGTTCTTC	CATSKWGRNEQFF
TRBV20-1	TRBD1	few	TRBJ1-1	TGCAGTGCTAGAGACCGAGACAGGGGATACACTGAAGCTTTCTTT	CSARDRDRGYTEAFF
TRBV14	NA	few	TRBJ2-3	TGTGCCAGCAGCCAAGATCTTTTCTCGGCTACGCAGTATTTT	CASSQDLFSATQYF
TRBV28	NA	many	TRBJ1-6	TGTGCCAGCAGCGTCCAAGATTCTAATTCACCCCTCCACTTT	CASSVQDSNSPLHF
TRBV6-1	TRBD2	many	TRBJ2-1	TGTGCCAGCATCCTTGGGGGTAGCGGGACCTTCAATGAGCAGTTCTTC	CASILGGSGTFNEQFF
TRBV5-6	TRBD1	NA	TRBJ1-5	TGTGCCAGCAGCTTGGGGGGCAGGGGGCGAAGCAATCAGCCCCAGCATTTT	CASSLGGRGRSNQPQHF
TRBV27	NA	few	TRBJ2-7	TGTGCCAGCAGTTTTCGGGGGCTTGGCTCCTACGAGCAGTACTTC	CASSFRGLGSYEQYF
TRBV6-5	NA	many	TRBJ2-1	TGTGCCAGCAGTTACTCTCGTGACCCCTATGAGCAGTTCTTC	CASSYSRDPYEQFF
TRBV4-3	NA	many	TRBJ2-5	TGCGCCAGCAGCCATATTAGCTGGAGGGCCGCCGGGAACCAAGAGACCCAGTACTTC	CASSHISWRAAGNQETQYF
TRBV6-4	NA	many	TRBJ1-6	TGTGCCAGCAGTTTGGACGGCAATAATTCACCCCTCCACTTT	CASSLDGNNSPLHF
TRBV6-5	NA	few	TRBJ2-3	TGTGCCAGCAGGATGGTAGGGACAGATACGCAGTATTTT	CASRMVGTDTQYF
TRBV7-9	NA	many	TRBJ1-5	TGTGCCAGCAGCTTTCAGGCCACGAATCAGCCCCAGCATTTT	CASSFQATNQPQHF
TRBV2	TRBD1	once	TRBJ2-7	TGTGCCAGCAGTAGACAGGGTTTCTACGAGCAGTACTTC	CASSRQGFYEQYF
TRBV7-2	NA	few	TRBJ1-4	TGTGCCAGCAGCCCTCAAGGGAGTGAAAAACTGTTTTTT	CASSPQGSEKLFF
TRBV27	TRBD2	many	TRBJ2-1	TGTGCCAGCAGTCTACACCTAGCGGGAGGGAACAATGAGCAGTTCTTC	CASSLHLAGGNNEQFF
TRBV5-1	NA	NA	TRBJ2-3	TGCGCCAGCAGATTAGCGGCCACAGATACGCAGTATTTT	CASRLAATDTQYF
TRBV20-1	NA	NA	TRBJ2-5	TGCAGTGCTAGAGATCGCAGCGGATATCAAGAGACCCAGTACTTC	CSARDRSGYQETQYF
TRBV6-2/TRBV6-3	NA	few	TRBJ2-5	TGTGCCAGCACCCCCGGGGGTGCCCAGTACTTC	CASTPGGAQYF
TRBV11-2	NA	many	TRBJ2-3	TGTGCCAGCAGCACATACCGGGGGCGCACAGATACGCAGTATTTT	CASSTYRGRTDTQYF
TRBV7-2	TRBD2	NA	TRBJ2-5	TGTGCCAGCAGCTTAGGGGCAGCGGGGGGCCAAGAGACCCAGTACTTC	CASSLGAAGGQETQYF
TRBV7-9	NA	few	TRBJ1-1	TGTGCCAGCAGTGGGGCCCTCGAAGCTTTCTTT	CASSGALEAFF
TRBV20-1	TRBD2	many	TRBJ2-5	TGCAGTGCTGCAACTAGCGGGGGTACCCAAGAGACCCAGTACTTC	CSAATSGGTQETQYF
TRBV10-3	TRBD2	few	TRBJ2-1	TGTGCCATCAGTTTACCTAGCGGGAGTGAGCAGTTCTTC	CAISLPSGSEQFF
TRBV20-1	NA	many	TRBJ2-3	TGCAGTGCTAGAGCCTCAACCGCGGCAGATACGCAGTATTTT	CSARASTAADTQYF
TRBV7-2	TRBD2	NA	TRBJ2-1	TGTGCCAGCAGCCAGACTAGCGGGGCGAGGAATGAGCAGTTCTTC	CASSQTSGARNEQFF
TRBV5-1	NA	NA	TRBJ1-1	TGCGCCAGCAGCGGGCGGGGAGGAGCTTTCTTT	CASSGRGGAFF
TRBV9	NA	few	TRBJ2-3	TGTGCCAGCAGCGTGGGACCACGAGGAGATACGCAGTATTTT	CASSVGPRGDTQYF
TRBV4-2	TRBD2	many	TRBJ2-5	TGTGCCAGCAGCCAAGTTGTAGCGGGAGATGAGACCCAGTACTTC	CASSQVVAGDETQYF
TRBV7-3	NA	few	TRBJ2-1	TGTGCCAGCAGCAGTACGGGACCGGGTGAGCAGTTCTTC	CASSSTGPGEQFF
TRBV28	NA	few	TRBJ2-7	TGTGCCAGCAGTGCAACCGGGCCCCCCTACGAGCAGTACTTC	CASSATGPPYEQYF
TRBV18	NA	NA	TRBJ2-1	TGTGCCAGCTCACCGAATTTGCTCCGCGGGACTGACAATGAGCAGTTCTTC	CASSPNLLRGTDNEQFF
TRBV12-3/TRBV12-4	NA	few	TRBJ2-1	TGTGCCAGCAGCACGTGGGCGAATGAGCAGTTCTTC	CASSTWANEQFF
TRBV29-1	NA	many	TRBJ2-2	TGCAGCGTCGTGACAGGGAACACCGGGGAGCTGTTTTTT	CSVVTGNTGELFF
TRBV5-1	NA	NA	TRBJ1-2	TGCGCCAGCAGCTTAACAGGGTATGGCTACACCTTC	CASSLTGYGYTF
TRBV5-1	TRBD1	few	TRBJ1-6	TGCGCCAGCAGCTCCGGGACAGGGGGCTGGTCACCCCTCCACTTT	CASSSGTGGWSPLHF